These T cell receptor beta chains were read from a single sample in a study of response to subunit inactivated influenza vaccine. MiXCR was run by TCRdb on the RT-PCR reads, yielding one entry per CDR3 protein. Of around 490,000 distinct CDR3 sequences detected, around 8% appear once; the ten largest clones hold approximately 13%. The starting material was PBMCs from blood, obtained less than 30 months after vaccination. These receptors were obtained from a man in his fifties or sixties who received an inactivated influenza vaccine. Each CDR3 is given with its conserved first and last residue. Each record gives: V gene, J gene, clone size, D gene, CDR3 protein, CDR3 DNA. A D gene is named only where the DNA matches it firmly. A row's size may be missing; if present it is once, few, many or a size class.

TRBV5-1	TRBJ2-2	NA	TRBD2	CASSPHSSGTGELFF	TGCGCCAGCAGCCCCCATTCTAGCGGCACCGGGGAGCTGTTTTTT
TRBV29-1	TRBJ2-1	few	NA	CSVNPGRLYEQFF	TGCAGCGTGAATCCGGGACGCCTTTATGAGCAGTTCTTC
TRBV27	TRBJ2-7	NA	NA	CASSLGGNFPGEQYF	TGTGCCAGCAGTTTAGGTGGAAATTTCCCGGGGGAGCAGTACTTC
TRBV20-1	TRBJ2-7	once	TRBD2	CSARGRTSGSPYEQYF	TGCAGTGCTCGAGGTAGAACTAGCGGGAGCCCCTACGAGCAGTACTTC
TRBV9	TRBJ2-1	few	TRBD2	CASSVSGVYNEQFF	TGTGCCAGCAGCGTTAGCGGGGTCTACAATGAGCAGTTCTTC
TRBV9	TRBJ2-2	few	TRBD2	CASSGGGGRTGELFF	TGTGCCAGCAGCGGTGGGGGGGGTCGGACCGGGGAGCTGTTTTTT
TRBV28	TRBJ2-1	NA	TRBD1	CAIRTGGDHNERFF	TGTGCCATTCGGACAGGGGGCGATCATAATGAGCGGTTCTTC
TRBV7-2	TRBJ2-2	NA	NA	CASSSSRGTGELFF	TGTGCCAGCAGCTCTAGCCGGGGGACCGGGGAGCTGTTTTTT
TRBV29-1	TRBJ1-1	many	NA	CSVGRADTEAFF	TGCAGCGTTGGTAGGGCTGACACTGAAGCTTTCTTT
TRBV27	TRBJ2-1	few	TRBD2	CASSLLWLAGGSYNEQFF	TGTGCCAGCAGTTTATTGTGGCTAGCGGGGGGGTCCTACAATGAGCAGTTCTTC
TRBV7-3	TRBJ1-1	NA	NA	CASSLGLLNTEAFF	TGTGCCAGCAGCTTGGGACTTCTGAACACTGAAGCTTTCTTT
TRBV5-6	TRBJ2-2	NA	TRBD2	CASSPGGLVRTGELFF	TGTGCCAGCAGCCCAGGAGGACTAGTCCGCACCGGGGAGCTGTTTTTT
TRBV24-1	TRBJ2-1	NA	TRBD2	CATSDSTSGEQFF	TGTGCCACCAGTGATTCGACTAGCGGTGAGCAGTTCTTC
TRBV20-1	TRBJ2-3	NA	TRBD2	CSAAPRGAGGYTQYF	TGCAGTGCTGCCCCCCGTGGAGCGGGAGGCTATACGCAGTATTTT
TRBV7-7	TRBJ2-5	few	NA	CASSLATTRGYQETQYF	TGTGCTAGCAGCTTAGCAACAACACGGGGGTACCAAGAGACCCAGTACTTC
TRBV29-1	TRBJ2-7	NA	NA	CSVEDPTDYEQYF	TGCAGCGTTGAAGATCCTACAGACTACGAGCAGTACTTC
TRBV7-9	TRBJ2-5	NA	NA	CASSLGQWVETQYF	TGTGCCAGCAGCTTAGGACAGTGGGTAGAGACCCAGTACTTC
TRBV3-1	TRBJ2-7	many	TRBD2	CASSQVAGRAIEQYF	TGTGCCAGCAGCCAAGTTGCCGGGAGGGCGATTGAGCAGTACTTC
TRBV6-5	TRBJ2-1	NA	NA	CASSYFGMNSNNEQFF	TGTGCCAGCAGTTACTTTGGGATGAACAGTAACAATGAGCAGTTCTTC
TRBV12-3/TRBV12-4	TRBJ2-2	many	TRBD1	CASRPGTGTTGELFF	TGTGCCAGCAGGCCCGGGACAGGGACCACCGGGGAGCTGTTTTTT
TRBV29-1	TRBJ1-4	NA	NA	CSVQVETNEKLFF	TGCAGCGTGCAAGTTGAAACTAATGAAAAACTGTTTTTT
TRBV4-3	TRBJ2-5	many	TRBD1	CASSPSTGGETQYF	TGCGCCAGCAGCCCCTCGACAGGGGGTGAGACCCAGTACTTC
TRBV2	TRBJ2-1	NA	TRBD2	CASRRVGLAGDEQFF	TGTGCCAGCCGTCGTGTAGGACTAGCGGGCGATGAGCAGTTCTTC
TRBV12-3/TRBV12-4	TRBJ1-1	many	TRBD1	CASSLGTGGTEAFF	TGTGCCAGCAGTTTAGGGACAGGGGGAACTGAAGCTTTCTTT
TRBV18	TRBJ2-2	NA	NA	CASSLQAAGNTGELFF	TGTGCCAGCTCACTCCAAGCGGCCGGGAACACCGGGGAGCTGTTTTTT
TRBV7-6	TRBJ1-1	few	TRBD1	CASSFPGQGAAEAFF	TGTGCCAGCAGCTTCCCCGGACAGGGGGCGGCTGAAGCTTTCTTT
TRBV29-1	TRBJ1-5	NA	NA	CSVTLTTANQPQHF	TGCAGCGTGACCCTGACAACGGCCAATCAGCCCCAGCATTTT
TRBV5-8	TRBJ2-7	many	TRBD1	CASSLGWQGAREQYF	TGTGCCAGCAGCTTGGGGTGGCAGGGGGCGCGGGAGCAGTACTTC
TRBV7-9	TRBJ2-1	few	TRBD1	CASILQGVYNEQFF	TGTGCCAGCATCCTTCAGGGGGTCTACAATGAGCAGTTCTTC
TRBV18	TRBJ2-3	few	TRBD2	CASSPLPSGPSTDTQYF	TGTGCCAGCTCACCCCTTCCTAGCGGACCTAGCACAGATACGCAGTATTTT
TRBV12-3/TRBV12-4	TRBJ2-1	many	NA	CASSLRGSNEQFF	TGTGCCAGCAGTTTAAGGGGTAGCAATGAGCAGTTCTTC
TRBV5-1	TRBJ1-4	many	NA	CASSWDGNNGEKLFF	TGCGCCAGCAGCTGGGACGGAAACAATGGAGAAAAACTGTTTTTT
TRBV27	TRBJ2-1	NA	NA	CASSLSASKVEQFF	TGTGCCAGCAGTTTATCAGCTAGCAAGGTTGAGCAGTTCTTC
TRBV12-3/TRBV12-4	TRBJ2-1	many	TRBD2	CASSFGLAGGEQFF	TGTGCCAGCAGTTTCGGACTAGCGGGAGGTGAGCAGTTCTTC
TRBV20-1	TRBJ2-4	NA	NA	CSARDPGPGTGKNIQYF	TGCAGTGCTAGAGATCCGGGGCCGGGCACGGGAAAAAACATTCAGTACTTC
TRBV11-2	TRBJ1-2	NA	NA	CASSLDLGVRGYTF	TGTGCCAGCAGCTTAGATCTCGGTGTACGGGGCTACACCTTC
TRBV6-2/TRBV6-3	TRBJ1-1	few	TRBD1	CASSYSIGQGILGTEAFF	TGTGCCAGCAGTTACTCTATCGGACAGGGTATTCTGGGCACTGAAGCTTTCTTT
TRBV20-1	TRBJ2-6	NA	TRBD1	CSAGGTGSSGANVLTF	TGCAGTGCTGGTGGGACAGGGAGCTCTGGGGCCAACGTCCTGACTTTC
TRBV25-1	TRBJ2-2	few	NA	CASSGVIPTGELFF	TGTGCCAGCAGTGGAGTAATCCCCACCGGGGAGCTGTTTTTT
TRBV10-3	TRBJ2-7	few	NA	CATNPGLTDSYEQYF	TGTGCCACTAACCCGGGACTGACTGATTCCTACGAGCAGTACTTC
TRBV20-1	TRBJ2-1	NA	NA	CSARGLDGSGNEQFF	TGCAGTGCTAGGGGGTTGGACGGGAGTGGGAATGAGCAGTTCTTC
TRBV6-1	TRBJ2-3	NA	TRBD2	CASSPQRGGPTDTQYF	TGTGCCAGCAGCCCCCAGCGGGGGGGCCCCACCGATACGCAGTATTTT
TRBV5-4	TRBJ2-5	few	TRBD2	CASSRTGTSLETQYF	TGTGCCAGCAGCAGAACCGGGACTAGTTTAGAGACCCAGTACTTC
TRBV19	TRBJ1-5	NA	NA	CASSTVGGHQPQHF	TGTGCCAGTAGTACAGTAGGGGGGCATCAGCCCCAGCATTTT
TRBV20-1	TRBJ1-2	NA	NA	CSASTAGVYGYTF	TGCAGTGCCTCTACGGCAGGGGTCTATGGCTACACCTTC
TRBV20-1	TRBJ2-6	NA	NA	CSASGAGGSGANVLTF	TGCAGTGCTAGTGGAGCGGGTGGGTCTGGGGCCAACGTCCTGACTTTC
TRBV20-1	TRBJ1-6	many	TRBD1	CSAQDRGSYNSPLHF	TGCAGTGCCCAGGACAGGGGATCCTATAATTCACCCCTCCACTTT
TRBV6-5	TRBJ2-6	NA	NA	CASSYSWSSGANVLTF	TGTGCCAGCAGTTACTCGTGGAGCTCTGGGGCCAACGTCCTGACTTTC
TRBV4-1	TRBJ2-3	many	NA	CASSQEGTLRPNTQYF	TGCGCCAGCAGCCAAGAGGGCACCCTTCGACCCAATACGCAGTATTTT
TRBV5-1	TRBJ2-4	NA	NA	CASRLEASKNIQYF	TGCGCCAGCAGACTGGAAGCATCCAAAAACATTCAGTACTTC
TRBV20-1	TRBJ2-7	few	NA	CSARSQGRVSEQYF	TGCAGTGCTAGAAGTCAGGGGCGGGTGTCCGAGCAGTACTTC
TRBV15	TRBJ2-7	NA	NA	CATRGLADSNEQYF	TGTGCCACCCGTGGGTTGGCAGATTCGAACGAGCAGTACTTC
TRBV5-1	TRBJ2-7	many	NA	CASSSTGSYEQYF	TGCGCCAGCAGCTCCACAGGATCCTACGAGCAGTACTTC